The 9 T cell receptor beta chains given below trace back to one sample, sequenced in a study of T cells in Graves' hyperthyroidism and ophthalmopathy. Authors of the study amplified TCR beta CDR3 regions from RNA transcripts. HTBI primers were the set used in a first-round RT-PCR of the TCR CDR3. In TCRdb, the multiplex PCR reads were re-called with MiXCR into one record per CDR3 protein. The sample holds about 560,000 distinct CDR3 sequences, about 15% seen once. Input material: blood. Every receptor here comes from a woman between 35 and 50 years old with Graves' hyperthyroidism.

V usage is TRBV6-1 and J usage is TRBJ2-1; 9 bases are shared with TRBD1. Germline CDR1 MNHNS, CDR2 SASEGT. The V and J ends lost 5 bases and 8 bases, in that order; junction bases with no gene match: 10. CDR3 length: 15 residues. The chain's CDR3 is CASSYAGQGSDEQFF. CDR3 bases: TGTGCCAGCAGTTACGCGGGACAGGGTTCAGATGAGCAGTTCTTC.

V usage is TRBV29-1 and J usage is TRBJ2-3; D is undetermined. V was cut by 8 bases and J by 0 bases, with 12 bases left in between. The CDR3 has 13 amino acids. Germline-derived CDR1 and CDR2 are SQVTM and ANQGSEA. The CDR3 nucleotides are TGCAGCACCAGTCCTACTAGCACAGATACGCAGTATTTT. Residues: CSTSPTSTDTQYF.

The table lists this clonotype with a few counts. V is TRBV24-1 and J is TRBJ2-5, with 7 bases fitting TRBD1. Germline values: CDR1 KGHDR, CDR2 SFDVKD. The junction had 10 bases not matched to a gene; V was cut back by 3 bases and J by 4 bases. CDR3 length: 16 amino acids. For the CDR3, the DNA is TGTGCCACCAGTGATACCGACAGGGTTAAAGGAGAGACCCAGTACTTC. Translated: CATSDTDRVKGETQYF.

CDR3: CASSVGEAEDYEQYF. The CDR3 region has the DNA TGTGCCAGCAGCGTAGGGGAAGCGGAAGACTACGAGCAGTACTTC. The V and J genes are TRBV9 and TRBJ2-7; weak D call: TRBD2 (5 bases). CDR3 length: 15 amino acids. V was clipped by 0 bases and J by 3 bases, with 13 bases between them. CDR1 and CDR2 from the germline V gene are SGDLS and YYNGEE.

This clonotype was seen repeatedly, ten times or more. The gene calls are TRBV2 and TRBJ2-2; D is unclear. The CDR3 spans 12 residues. Germline assignment: CDR1 SNHLY and CDR2 FYNNEI. Deletions cut 6 bases from V and 6 bases from J, with 8 bases between. The CDR3 bases are TGTGCCAGCAGGGGATCTCCCGGGGAGCTGTTTTTT. This encodes CASRGSPGELFF.

The genes are TRBV5-1 and TRBJ1-1; 7 bases are a match to TRBD1. The trim removed 0 bases at V and 5 bases at J, leaving 4 bases unmatched. Looked up from germline, CDR1 is SGHRS and CDR2 is YFSETQ. The CDR3 is 14 residues long. Here the CDR3 reads CASSLVPGQTEAFF. CDR3 DNA sequence: TGCGCCAGCAGCTTGGTACCGGGACAGACTGAAGCTTTCTTT.

This clonotype showed up many times. The genes are TRBV18 and TRBJ2-1, with TRBD1 as a possible D gene (6 bases). Germline values: CDR1 KGHSH, CDR2 LQKENI. The CDR3 is made up of 13 amino acids. The V end lost 6 bases, the J end lost 8 bases, and 14 bases lay between the germline ends. The CDR3: CASSPNGGDEQFF. The CDR3 DNA reads as TGTGCCAGCTCCCCTAATGGGGGCGATGAGCAGTTCTTC.

This clonotype has a handful of counts. The J gene is TRBJ1-1, the V gene TRBV12-3 or TRBV12-4; D is possibly TRBD1 (6 bases). With 1 base removed from V and 0 bases from J, the gap between germline ends came to 9 bases. The CDR3 sequence is 15 residues long. CDR3 nucleotides: TGTGCCAGCAGTTTAGGATGGACAGTGAACACTGAAGCTTTCTTT. Its protein is CASSLGWTVNTEAFF.

This clonotype was observed at least ten times. This rearrangement joins TRBV7-8 to TRBJ1-4, with TRBD1 matching 8 bases. CDR3 length: 14 amino acids. The trim removed 4 bases at V and 7 bases at J, leaving 5 bases unmatched. Germline V gene sequence: CDR1 SGHVS, CDR2 FQNEAQ. CDR3 loop: CASSSQGVGEKLFF. The CDR3 nucleotides read TGTGCCAGCAGCTCACAGGGGGTCGGTGAAAAACTGTTTTTT.